The 8 T cell receptor beta chains below all came from one sample that was sequenced in a study of cytomegalovirus exposure and HLA in healthy donors. Researchers ran the PCR with 60 Vbeta and 13 Jbeta primers. Measured with immunoSEQ multiplex PCR; TCRdb has only the in-frame clones, and not every one. The sample holds 200,000 to 250,000 clones, more than 60% seen once. The specimen was PBMCs. These receptors were collected from a woman in her twenties or thirties in good health and CMV-seronegative.

This clone appeared a single time. This rearrangement joins TRBV13 to TRBJ2-1; possible D gene TRBD1, 6 bases. Germline V lookup: CDR1 PRHDT, CDR2 FYEKMQ (reference sequence). V shed 1 base and J shed 0 bases, with 10 bases lying between them. The CDR3 extends over 16 amino acids. The CDR3 DNA is TGTGCCAGCAGCTTAGAAGGACAGAGCTCCTACAATGAGCAGTTCTTC. Encoded protein: CASSLEGQSSYNEQFF.

The V gene is TRBV7-8, the J gene TRBJ1-3, with a weak D call TRBD1 (5 bases). The CDR3 totals 15 residues. The V gene's germline CDR1 is SGHVS and CDR2 FQNEAQ. Trimming left V 2 bases short and J 9 bases short, with 17 bases between. The CDR3 here is CASSLPTGGGGTIYF. The CDR3 DNA is TGTGCCAGCAGCTTACCGACCGGGGGTGGGGGCACCATATATTTT.

This clone has more than one count but fewer than ten. The rearrangement uses TRBV19 and TRBJ1-5, with 8 bases matching TRBD1. Trimming cost V 7 bases and J 1 base; bases outside gene matches: 6. This CDR3 has 15 residues. Per germline, CDR1 LNHDA and CDR2 SQIVND (reference sequence). In DNA form, the CDR3 reads TGTGCCAGTACCATGACAGGGGACAGCAATCAGCCCCAGCATTTT. This translates into CASTMTGDSNQPQHF.

The sample holds a few counts of this clone. The V gene is TRBV18, the J gene TRBJ2-5; D is possibly TRBD2 (6 bases). Trimming left V 4 bases short and J 2 bases short, with 11 bases between. Per germline, CDR1 KGHSH and CDR2 LQKENI. The CDR3 runs to 14 residues. CDR3 coding DNA: TGTGCCAGCTCACGGGGACTCCTGCAAGAGACCCAGTACTTC. Residues: CASSRGLLQETQYF.

The rearrangement links TRBV6-5 to TRBJ2-6; TRBD2 might be the D (5 bases). V gave up 10 bases and J gave up 0 bases, with 10 bases separating them. Looked up from germline, CDR1 is MNHEY and CDR2 is SVGAGI. The CDR3 totals 14 residues. This chain's CDR3 is CATLGDSGANVLTF. The DNA of the CDR3 is TGTGCCACCCTCGGGGACTCTGGGGCCAACGTCCTGACTTTC.

There are a few counts of this clone. The chain joins TRBV13 to TRBJ1-3, with D possibly TRBD1 on 5 matching bases. The V end was cut by 5 bases, the J end by 1 base, with 9 bases between. Germline V gene sequence: CDR1 PRHDT, CDR2 FYEKMQ (reference sequence). CDR3 size: 14 residues. The CDR3 DNA follows: TGTGCCAGCAGCCTTAGGGGTTCTGGAAACACCATATATTTT. This encodes CASSLRGSGNTIYF.

The chain uses TRBV7-9 and TRBJ1-2, with unresolved D. The V gene lost 6 bases and the J gene lost 1 base, with 9 bases spanning the gap. The germline V gene encodes CDR1 SEHNR and CDR2 FQNEAQ (reference sequence). The CDR3 totals 13 residues. CDR3 in amino acids: CASRGEGNYGYTF. As DNA, the CDR3 is TGTGCCAGCAGAGGCGAGGGTAACTATGGCTACACCTTC.

This clone was recorded once. This chain links TRBV6-1 with TRBJ1-1; unclear D gene. This CDR3 spans 13 amino acids. Looked up from germline, CDR1 is MNHNS and CDR2 is SASEGT. Trimming took off 7 bases at V and 2 bases at J, with 11 bases between the two ends. CDR3 protein: CASKLRVNTEAFF. The CDR3 DNA reads TGTGCCAGCAAGTTGAGAGTAAACACTGAAGCTTTCTTT.